The 3 T cell receptor beta chains below were found in one sample sequenced in a study of blood T cells in healthy people across ages. The authors ran a second PCR of roughly 6 to 12 cycles using a sample-barcoded 5' primer and a J-beta primer mix. TCRdb passed the 5' RACE reads through MiXCR, listing each CDR3 protein once. This sample has about 1.4 million distinct CDR3 sequences, with 45% to 70% found just once. Sequenced material: blood. Receptor source: a man in his late teens or twenties in good health.

V is TRBV4-2 and J is TRBJ2-5, with TRBD2 as a possible D gene (6 bases). The J call may be incorrect, as the DNA end agrees better with TRBJ2-7. This CDR3 comprises 15 residues. Germline CDR1 reads LGHNA; CDR2 reads YNFKEQ. CDR3 residues: CASSQVGGTIYEQYF. The CDR3 coding sequence is TGTGCCAGCAGCCAAGTTGGCGGGACCATCTACGAGCAGTACTTC.

V usage is TRBV27 and J usage is TRBJ2-5; 7 bases are shared with TRBD1. The J call may be incorrect, as the DNA end agrees better with TRBJ2-7. This CDR3 contains 14 residues. Germline V CDR1 and CDR2: MNHEY, SMNVEV (reference sequence). CDR3 sequence: CASRTWGTENEQYF. In nucleotides, the CDR3 is TGTGCCAGCAGAACCTGGGGGACAGAGAACGAGCAGTACTTC.

The V and J genes are TRBV5-1 and TRBJ2-4, with TRBD2 as a possible D gene (6 bases). The V and J ends lost 0 bases and 8 bases respectively, with 12 bases between them. The CDR3 extends over 14 amino acids. Germline V CDR1 and CDR2: SGHRS, YFSETQ. The CDR3: CASSLEQTGDIQYF. The CDR3 DNA is TGCGCCAGCAGCTTGGAACAGACGGGGGACATTCAGTACTTC.